This T cell receptor beta chain was sequenced for a study of shared clonotypes between healthy human individuals. In this sample, this clone turned up a few times. Recent acute infections and vaccinations were absent in the healthy HIV-negative adult donors. V was pared by 11 bases and J by 0 bases, with 13 bases of the junction left unmatched. The CDR3 loop spans 17 amino acids. Germline V lookup: CDR1 ENHRY, CDR2 SYGVKD. TCRdb's copy holds only in-frame clones and misses some; the assay was immunoSEQ multiplex PCR. The sample records some 470,000 clones, about three quarters being singletons. The receptor was isolated from a woman aged 40 to 50 in good health. Some clones in this sample may be carry-over from other donors' samples. Sequencing used PBMCs. This rearrangement joins TRBV10-3 to TRBJ1-4, with 9 bases fitting TRBD1. The CDR3 sequence is CASSAGTGKTTNEKLFF. The CDR3 nucleotides read TGTGCCTCCTCGGCCGGGACAGGGAAGACAACTAATGAAAAACTGTTTTTT.